This entry is about one TCR beta chain. The antigen is not known. TCRdb keeps only in-frame clones here, not all; method: immunoSEQ multiplex PCR. The sample contains around 30,000 clones, 93% of which appear only once. The CDR3 sequence is 16 residues long. V shed 5 bases and J shed 0 bases, with 11 bases lying between them. From germline, CDR1 is PRHDT and CDR2 FYEKMQ (reference sequence). This specimen belongs to a study of graft-versus-host responses after intestinal transplantation. Study-wide background: Recipients received multivisceral, liver-intestinal, or isolated intestinal transplants. Every recipient underwent anti-thymocyte globulin induction, then tacrolimus and steroids for 3 to 4 years.

Study results and caveats: Peak levels of circulating GvH clones tracked with early post-transplant HvG declines. Some GvH clones appeared in ileal mucosa or blood before recipient bone marrow.

This TCR came from a human patient who received an intestinal transplant, so some T cells may come from the graft donor. The V gene is TRBV13, the J gene TRBJ2-6, with D unresolved. The source was PBMCs, collected 66 days after intestinal transplant. The CDR3 region is CASSARTGSGANVLTF. The CDR3 DNA is TGTGCCAGCAGCGCCCGTACCGGCTCTGGGGCCAACGTCCTGACTTTC.